The source of this T cell receptor (beta chain) is a study of shared clonotypes between healthy human individuals. General study points: Naive subsets, compared against memory subsets, generally had larger estimated richness values.

Within Nashville, Tennessee resided all donors, each a Caucasian adult. Memory CD4+ cells were the fraction left after CD45RA+ naive selection. TCRdb's copy holds only in-frame clones and misses some; the assay was immunoSEQ multiplex PCR. The sample lists around 1.1 million clones; about 84% were seen once. On this clone itself: Its antigen is not identified.

The specimen sequenced was memory CD4+ T cells from PBMCs. The subset denotes: CD45RA-negative fraction. The clonotype comes from a man aged 18 to 30 in good health. Some clones in this sample may be carry-over from other donors' samples.

This chain's CDR3 is CASSLDARRGPSGREETQYF. DNA for the CDR3: TGCGCCAGCAGCTTGGATGCGCGCAGGGGGCCTAGCGGGAGAGAAGAGACCCAGTACTTC. The V call is TRBV5-1, the J call TRBJ2-5, with TRBD2 matching 10 bases. CDR1 is SGHRS, CDR2 YFSETQ, per germline. CDR3 length: 20 residues. The trim removed 0 bases at V and 3 bases at J, leaving 17 bases unmatched. Drawing the rest from reference TRBV5-1 and TRBJ2-5, the complete variable domain is KAGVTQTPRYLIKTRGQQVTLSCSPISGHRSVSWYQQTPGQGLQFLFEYFSETQRNKGNFPGRFSGRQFSNSRSEMNVSTLELGDSALYLCASSLDARRGPSGREETQYFGPGTRLLVL.